A selection of T cell receptor beta chains follows, all from one sample in a study of control samples from healthy donors and cancer patients. TCRdb keeps only in-frame clones here, not all; method: immunoSEQ multiplex PCR. This sample has 85,000 to 95,000 clones, with roughly nine tenths found just once. Sequencing was performed on blood. Every receptor here comes from a woman in her thirties in good health. The CDR3 runs from the conserved cysteine through the conserved F or W. Each record gives: D gene, clone size, J gene, V gene, CDR3 protein, CDR3 DNA. D genes are given only for firm matches. Clone size is given for some rows only: seen once, a few or many times, or a class if the clone is expanded.

d_call: TRBD1; clone_size: -; j_call: TRBJ1-5; v_call: TRBV6-6; cdr3_aa: CASSKDRGGNQPQHF; cdr3_nt: TGTGCCAGCAGCAAGGACAGGGGCGGCAATCAGCCCCAGCATTTT
d_call: -; clone_size: once; j_call: TRBJ1-1; v_call: TRBV30; cdr3_aa: CAWGNTEAFF; cdr3_nt: TGTGCCTGGGGTAACACTGAAGCTTTCTTT
d_call: -; clone_size: -; j_call: TRBJ2-1; v_call: TRBV29-1; cdr3_aa: CSVGRPYNEQFF; cdr3_nt: TGCAGCGTTGGGCGGCCCTACAATGAGCAGTTCTTC
d_call: -; clone_size: -; j_call: TRBJ1-1; v_call: TRBV21-1; cdr3_aa: CASSTPFWTGEGTEAFF; cdr3_nt: TGTGCCAGCAGCACCCCTTTCTGGACAGGGGAGGGCACTGAAGCTTTCTTT
d_call: -; clone_size: -; j_call: TRBJ2-5; v_call: TRBV5-1; cdr3_aa: CASSLIADPGKTQYF; cdr3_nt: TGCGCCAGCAGCTTGATTGCGGACCCAGGAAAGACCCAGTACTTC
d_call: -; clone_size: -; j_call: TRBJ2-5; v_call: TRBV6-5; cdr3_aa: CASSLRERAQYF; cdr3_nt: TGTGCCAGCAGCCTCAGGGAAAGGGCCCAGTACTTC
d_call: -; clone_size: -; j_call: TRBJ2-7; v_call: TRBV18; cdr3_aa: CASSPRGTTKAYEQYF; cdr3_nt: TGTGCCAGCTCACCCCGGGGCACTACCAAAGCCTACGAGCAGTACTTC
d_call: -; clone_size: once; j_call: TRBJ1-3; v_call: TRBV18; cdr3_aa: CASSATGPSFPGNTIYF; cdr3_nt: TGTGCCAGCTCAGCCACAGGGCCCTCCTTTCCTGGAAACACCATATATTTT
d_call: -; clone_size: -; j_call: TRBJ1-1; v_call: TRBV18; cdr3_aa: CASSGGRGMNTEAFF; cdr3_nt: TGTGCCAGCTCCGGTGGGAGGGGGATGAACACTGAAGCTTTCTTT
d_call: -; clone_size: -; j_call: TRBJ2-7; v_call: TRBV19; cdr3_aa: CASSSFSSPGEQYF; cdr3_nt: TGTGCCAGTAGCTCCTTTTCAAGCCCGGGGGAGCAGTACTTC
d_call: -; clone_size: -; j_call: TRBJ1-1; v_call: TRBV27; cdr3_aa: CASRSAGRNTEAFF; cdr3_nt: TGTGCCAGCAGGTCCGCGGGGCGGAACACTGAAGCTTTCTTT
d_call: TRBD1; clone_size: -; j_call: TRBJ2-5; v_call: TRBV5-1; cdr3_aa: CASSLGTGMETQYF; cdr3_nt: TGCGCCAGCAGCTTGGGGACAGGGATGGAGACCCAGTACTTC
d_call: -; clone_size: -; j_call: TRBJ2-7; v_call: TRBV5-1; cdr3_aa: CASSLGQYSEQYF; cdr3_nt: TGCGCCAGCAGCTTGGGTCAATACTCCGAGCAGTACTTC
d_call: -; clone_size: -; j_call: TRBJ1-5; v_call: TRBV7-8; cdr3_aa: CASSLARFQPGQPQHF; cdr3_nt: TGTGCCAGCAGCTTGGCCCGGTTCCAACCCGGGCAGCCCCAGCATTTT
d_call: -; clone_size: -; j_call: TRBJ2-1; v_call: TRBV4-2; cdr3_aa: CASSQARGASNNEQFF; cdr3_nt: TGTGCCAGCAGCCAGGCTCGGGGGGCCTCCAACAATGAGCAGTTCTTC
d_call: -; clone_size: -; j_call: TRBJ2-1; v_call: TRBV5-1; cdr3_aa: CASSIGTWDEQFF; cdr3_nt: TGCGCCAGCAGTATAGGGACTTGGGATGAGCAGTTCTTC
d_call: -; clone_size: -; j_call: TRBJ2-7; v_call: TRBV5-6; cdr3_aa: CASSLRPGGSDYEQYF; cdr3_nt: TGTGCCAGCAGCTTGCGGCCCGGAGGATCAGACTACGAGCAGTACTTC
d_call: -; clone_size: -; j_call: TRBJ1-4; v_call: TRBV5-1; cdr3_aa: CASSSTGHIEKLFF; cdr3_nt: TGCGCCAGCAGCTCTACAGGGCATATTGAAAAACTGTTTTTT
d_call: TRBD2; clone_size: -; j_call: TRBJ2-3; v_call: TRBV2; cdr3_aa: CASSEKRGATDTQYF; cdr3_nt: TGTGCCAGCAGTGAGAAGCGGGGGGCCACAGATACGCAGTATTTT
d_call: -; clone_size: -; j_call: TRBJ1-5; v_call: TRBV30; cdr3_aa: CAWSVKGHQPQHF; cdr3_nt: TGTGCCTGGAGTGTTAAGGGGCATCAGCCCCAGCATTTT
d_call: -; clone_size: -; j_call: TRBJ1-6; v_call: TRBV19; cdr3_aa: CASTTAGFNSPLHF; cdr3_nt: TGTGCCAGTACTACGGCCGGCTTTAATTCACCCCTCCACTTT
d_call: -; clone_size: -; j_call: TRBJ2-2; v_call: TRBV14; cdr3_aa: CASSQGGNTGELFF; cdr3_nt: TGTGCCAGCAGCCAAGGAGGTAACACCGGGGAGCTGTTTTTT
d_call: TRBD2; clone_size: -; j_call: TRBJ2-5; v_call: TRBV11-2; cdr3_aa: CASSLLGRAGETQYF; cdr3_nt: TGTGCCAGCAGCTTATTAGGGAGGGCGGGTGAGACCCAGTACTTC
d_call: -; clone_size: -; j_call: TRBJ1-5; v_call: TRBV28; cdr3_aa: CASRSNSNQPQHF; cdr3_nt: TGTGCCAGCAGGTCGAATAGCAATCAGCCCCAGCATTTT
d_call: -; clone_size: -; j_call: TRBJ2-1; v_call: TRBV13; cdr3_aa: CASSLGENEQFF; cdr3_nt: TGTGCCAGCAGCTTAGGAGAGAATGAGCAGTTCTTC
d_call: -; clone_size: -; j_call: TRBJ1-1; v_call: TRBV30; cdr3_aa: CAWRRLEAFF; cdr3_nt: TGTGCCTGGAGGCGATTAGAAGCTTTCTTT
d_call: TRBD1; clone_size: -; j_call: TRBJ1-2; v_call: TRBV11-2; cdr3_aa: CASSLTAGGEGYTF; cdr3_nt: TGTGCCAGCAGCTTGACGGCAGGGGGCGAGGGCTACACCTTC
d_call: -; clone_size: -; j_call: TRBJ1-6; v_call: TRBV3-1/TRBV3-2; cdr3_aa: CASSQAASNSPLHF; cdr3_nt: TGTGCCAGCAGCCAAGCGGCCTCCAATTCACCCCTCCACTTT
d_call: TRBD1; clone_size: -; j_call: TRBJ1-2; v_call: TRBV15; cdr3_aa: CATSRGGTGVYGYTF; cdr3_nt: TGTGCCACCAGCAGGGGAGGGACAGGGGTATATGGCTACACCTTC
d_call: TRBD1; clone_size: -; j_call: TRBJ2-5; v_call: TRBV9; cdr3_aa: CASSVTGETQYF; cdr3_nt: TGTGCCAGCAGCGTGACAGGGGAGACCCAGTACTTC
d_call: TRBD2; clone_size: -; j_call: TRBJ2-7; v_call: TRBV4-1; cdr3_aa: CASSRGTSGFSYEQYF; cdr3_nt: TGCGCCAGCAGCCGAGGGACTAGCGGTTTCTCCTACGAGCAGTACTTC
d_call: TRBD2; clone_size: -; j_call: TRBJ2-1; v_call: TRBV4-2; cdr3_aa: CASSPGLAGGNEQFF; cdr3_nt: TGTGCCAGCAGCCCGGGACTAGCGGGGGGGAATGAGCAGTTCTTC
d_call: -; clone_size: -; j_call: TRBJ2-2; v_call: TRBV25-1; cdr3_aa: CASSGVPGPRNTGELFF; cdr3_nt: TGTGCCAGCAGTGGTGTTCCGGGACCAAGAAACACCGGGGAGCTGTTTTTT
d_call: -; clone_size: -; j_call: TRBJ1-2; v_call: TRBV6-6; cdr3_aa: CASSYRDRNGYTF; cdr3_nt: TGTGCCAGCAGTTACAGGGATCGGAATGGCTACACCTTC